This TCR beta chain was captured by sequencing in a study of blood T cells in healthy people across ages (dated by TCRdb to about 2015). With regard to the full study: Template switching captured roughly one uniquely barcoded TCR beta cDNA molecule per two T cells in model experiments. Age-related changes in TCR beta repertoire diversity were measured in the study by deep sequencing normalized with unique cDNA molecular identifiers. Donors were grouped into four age groups: young (average 16 years), middle-aged (about 40), aged (around 62) and long-lived (82). Donors of different ages were randomly distributed across sequencing lanes to avoid experimental bias. For two donors (one aged 18 to 29 and one aged 80 or older), the study analyzed two additional independent replicas of 1 million unique cDNA reads from the same blood draw.

The donors were 40 or so Caucasian individuals from Russia, aged roughly 6 to 90 years, who were systemically healthy. Approximately 9.3 milliliters of peripheral blood were drawn from each donor into EDTA-treated Vacutainer tubes. Ficoll-Paque density-gradient centrifugation was used to isolate PBMCs, with at least 6 million obtained per sample. Trizol reagent was used to extract total RNA from PBMCs, with at least 6 micrograms per sample. For every donor, flow cytometry on a PBMC aliquot measured the percentage of naive CD45RAhigh/CD27high T cells. For this clonotype: Its antigen is not yet known. No base quality values were provided; no much bigger clone lies one nucleotide off.

CDR1 is given as MNHEY and CDR2 as SMNVEV, both from the germline V gene (reference sequence). V loses 2 bases, J loses 4 bases, and the germline ends lie 11 bases apart. The CDR3, cysteine through phenylalanine, is 14 amino acids long. Solely the CDR3 DNA is kept, with 42 bases framed from the first base. Library preparation used 5' RACE. Sequencing was performed on an Illumina HiSeq 2500. A second roughly 7 to 11 cycle PCR used a sample-barcoded 5' primer and a J-beta primer mix. A unique molecular identifier was introduced onto each TCR beta cDNA molecule by a template-switch 5' adaptor carrying 12 random nucleotides. Each sample yielded at least 3 million CDR3-containing paired-end reads. First-strand cDNA synthesis was performed from all RNA using the Mint cDNA synthesis kit, with priming by a TRBC-specific oligonucleotide. Following uracil-DNA glycosylase treatment, a first 18-cycle PCR with universal primers M1SS and BC2_uni_R was performed on all cDNA. In the paper's pipeline: Each sample was normalized by randomly selecting 1 million high-quality reads, each carrying a distinct molecular identifier. Reads sharing molecular identifiers were discarded rather than binned into consensus sequences. MiTCR, with a Q25 quality threshold and the strictest error-elimination algorithm, was used for CDR3 identification, clonotype clustering and error correction. A nonparametric unseen species model with Euler transformation was used to estimate lower-bound total TCR beta diversity. TCRdb reworked the public reads: Q25 trimming with fastp, MiXCR clone assembly, productive beta chains retained. Each entry merges the rows of one CDR3 protein and shows their most common DNA and genes. The V and J calls were determined by TCRdb, not by the authors. Within this sample are around 900,000 distinct CDR3 sequences, with roughly 51% of them counted one time only. Of the sample, over 20% is held by the ten largest clones.

Study-level results and caveats: The long-lived group showed more naive CD4+ T cells, fewer expanded clones and increased TCR diversity than the aged group, suggesting age selection. Bulk unsorted PBMC profiling prevented conclusive comparison of naive and antigen-experienced compartments. The percentage of naive T cells measured by flow cytometry correlated strongly with observed TCR beta diversity. Estimates of total diversity based on one million sequenced T cells were considered lower bounds and underestimates. As age increased, observed TCR beta diversity per million T cells dropped in a roughly linear way, and a significant reduction was already evident by age around 41. Because donor CMV infection status was unknown, age-related changes in expanded clonotypes were potentially confounded.

Sequencing input: blood. Recombination connected TRBV27 to TRBJ1-1, with no confident D gene call. The sequence was obtained from a woman aged 55-70 years in good health. The nucleotide sequence reads TGTGCCAGCAGTTTACGGTCTGTGGGCACTGAAGCTTTCTTT. It codes for CASSLRSVGTEAFF.